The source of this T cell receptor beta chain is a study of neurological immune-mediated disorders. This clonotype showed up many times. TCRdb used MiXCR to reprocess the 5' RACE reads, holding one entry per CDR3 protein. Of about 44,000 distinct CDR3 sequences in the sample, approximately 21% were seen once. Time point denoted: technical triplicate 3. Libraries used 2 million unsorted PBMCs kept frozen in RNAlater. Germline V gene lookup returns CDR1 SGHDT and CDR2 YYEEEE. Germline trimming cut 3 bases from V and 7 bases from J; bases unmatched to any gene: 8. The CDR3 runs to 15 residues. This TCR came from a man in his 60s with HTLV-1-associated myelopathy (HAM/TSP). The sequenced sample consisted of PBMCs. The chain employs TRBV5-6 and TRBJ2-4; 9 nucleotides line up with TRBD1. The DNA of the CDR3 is TGTGCCAGCAGCTCCGGGGGACAGGGATATAACATTCAGTACTTC. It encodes CASSSGGQGYNIQYF. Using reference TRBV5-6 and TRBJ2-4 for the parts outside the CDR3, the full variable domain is DAGVTQSPTHLIKTRGQQVTLRCSPKSGHDTVSWYQQALGQGPQFIFQYYEEEERQRGNFPDRFSGHQFPNYSSELNVNALLLGDSALYLCASSSGGQGYNIQYFGAGTRLSVL.